This TCR beta chain is from a study of vaccination and CD4 T cells after COVID-19. Study as a whole: Sampling after COVID took place at a median of 101 days (range 35 to 161) following diagnosis. The authors exposed cells to overlapping spike peptides derived from SARS-CoV-2, HCoV-NL63, HCoV-OC43 and HCoV-229E.

At the Johns Hopkins FTIC core, DNA taken from cultured CD4+ T cells was sequenced by way of the Oncomine TCR Beta short-read assay. TCRdb analysed the PCR reads with MiXCR anew, one entry per CDR3 protein. The sample lists under 20,000 distinct CDR3 sequences, about 44% occurring once. Per the germline V gene, CDR1 is MNHEY and CDR2 is SVGAGI. The CDR3 totals 13 residues. Between the trimmed V and J ends, which lost 4 bases and 1 base, there was a span of 7 bases. The treatment denotes: approximately nine-day PBMC culture with coronavirus spike peptide pools or control peptides (ViraFEST assay). ViraFEST sequenced TCRs after peptide-pool expansion of antigen-specific T cells. Regarding this clonotype: Its antigen is currently unknown.

The chain uses TRBV6-5 and TRBJ1-1, with D perhaps matching TRBD1 (6 bases). The sample in question was CD4+ T cells from blood, cultured in vitro, obtained before SARS-CoV-2 vaccination. The origin of this receptor is a human donor who had recovered from COVID-19. The CDR3 bases are TGTGCCAGCAGTTGGACAGCGAACACTGAAGCTTTCTTT. Its protein is CASSWTANTEAFF.